Below are 11 T cell receptor beta chains sequenced from a single sample in a study of memory CD4+ T cells and cytomegalovirus serostatus. Clones were read by immunoSEQ multiplex PCR, and TCRdb kept only the in-frame ones, dropping some. This table has around 63,000 clones, around 80% appearing once. The sort gate was single viable CD3+CD4+CD8-CD45RO+ cells for memory CD4+ T cells. Sequenced sample: memory CD4+ T cells from blood. The receptors come from an adult in good health and CMV-seronegative. Some clones in this sample may be carry-over from other donors' samples.

The gene calls are TRBV29-1 and TRBJ2-7; D might be TRBD1 (6 bases). The CDR3 has 13 residues. CDR1 is SQVTM, CDR2 ANQGSEA, per germline. V was cut by 4 bases and J by 0 bases, with 10 bases left in between. As DNA, the CDR3 is TGCAGCGTTGGAGTAGGGGGCTCCTACGAGCAGTACTTC. It is translated as CSVGVGGSYEQYF.

The chain joins TRBV5-1 to TRBJ2-5; D is possibly TRBD2 (5 bases). CDR3 size: 15 residues. The germline CDR1 and CDR2 sequences are SGHRS and YFSETQ. The V and J ends lost 0 bases and 3 bases respectively, with 12 bases between them. CDR3 nucleotides: TGCGCCAGCAGCTTGGGGCCGGGGTACGAAGAGACCCAGTACTTC. The encoded protein is CASSLGPGYEETQYF.

This rearrangement joins TRBV5-1 to TRBJ2-5, with 10 bases matching TRBD2. Per germline, CDR1 SGHRS and CDR2 YFSETQ. The CDR3 is 15 amino acids. Unmatched junction bases numbered 5, after V lost 2 bases and J lost 4 bases. The CDR3 bases are TGCGCCAGCAGCTTAGCGGGAGGGGCATTAGAGACCCAGTACTTC. Encoded protein: CASSLAGGALETQYF.

The V call is TRBV5-1, the J call TRBJ1-1, with 7 bases fitting TRBD1. From germline, CDR1 is SGHRS and CDR2 YFSETQ. The J segment lost 1 base and the V segment lost 3 bases, leaving 6 bases of the junction unmatched. This CDR3 contains 15 residues. The CDR3 DNA follows: TGCGCCAGCAGCTGGACGACAGGGACGAACACTGAAGCTTTCTTT. This codes for CASSWTTGTNTEAFF.

This chain uses TRBV4-3 with TRBJ2-7, with D tentatively TRBD1 or TRBD2 (7 bases each). Germline CDR1 is LGHNA and CDR2 is YSLEER. This CDR3 has 16 residues. Trimming pared 2 bases from V and 5 bases from J, leaving 19 bases between. DNA for the CDR3: TGCGCCAGCAGCCAACAGGCGGGGAGGGGGCTGAACGAGCAGTACTTC. Its protein product is CASSQQAGRGLNEQYF.

The chain recombines TRBV19 with TRBJ1-3; maybe TRBD1 (5 bases). CDR1 LNHDA and CDR2 SQIVND come from the germline V gene (reference sequence). V lost 3 bases to trimming and J lost 2 bases, with 11 bases between them. CDR3 length: 15 residues. CDR3 coding DNA: TGTGCCAGTAGTATTTCCAGGGCAACTGGAAACACCATATATTTT. Translation gives CASSISRATGNTIYF.

The chain joins TRBV7-9 to TRBJ2-7; 10 nucleotides line up with TRBD1. This CDR3 has 18 amino acids. The junction had 16 bases not matched to a gene; V was cut back by 5 bases and J by 3 bases. CDR1 is SEHNR, CDR2 FQNEAQ, per germline (reference sequence). DNA of the CDR3: TGTGCCAGCAGCGGAGGCGATGACAGGGGGCGCAGGTACTACGAGCAGTACTTC. This gives the protein CASSGGDDRGRRYYEQYF. The full variable domain, with the rest looked up from reference TRBV7-9 and TRBJ2-7, is DTGVSQNPRHKITKRGQNVTFRCDPISEHNRLYWYRQTLGQGPEFLTYFQNEAQLEKSRLLSDRFSAERPKGSFSTLEIQRTEQGDSAMYLCASSGGDDRGRRYYEQYFGPGTRLTVT.

This chain links TRBV27 with TRBJ1-2; no reliable D call. Germline CDR1 is MNHEY and CDR2 is SMNVEV (reference sequence). The CDR3 extends over 12 amino acids. The ends were cut back, 9 bases at V and 2 bases at J, with 10 bases in the middle. Here the CDR3 DNA reads TGTGCCAGTGGAAGGACCAACTATGGCTACACCTTC. Translated: CASGRTNYGYTF.

The CDR3: CASGTGVDEQYF. The CDR3, as DNA: TGTGCCAGCGGGACAGGGGTAGACGAGCAGTACTTC. V usage is TRBV19 and J usage is TRBJ2-7; 10 positions match TRBD1. This CDR3 has 12 amino acids. V gave up 9 bases and J gave up 5 bases; unmatched junction bases: 4. Germline loops: CDR1 LNHDA, CDR2 SQIVND (reference sequence).

V gene TRBV29-1 combines with J gene TRBJ1-4; D remains unclear. The CDR3 extends over 14 amino acids. V shed 4 bases and J shed 5 bases, with 14 bases lying between them. In germline, CDR1 is SQVTM, CDR2 ANQGSEA. The DNA for the CDR3 is TGCAGCGTTGGGAGGTTGGGTAGAAATGAAAAACTGTTTTTT. Protein sequence: CSVGRLGRNEKLFF.

The chain combines TRBV7-9 with TRBJ2-1; TRBD2 aligns across 12 bases. V lost 5 bases and J lost 6; bases outside the gene matches: 5. The germline gives CDR1 SEHNR, CDR2 FQNEAQ (reference sequence). The CDR3 contains 15 residues. The CDR3 DNA is TGTGCCAGCAGCACACTAGCGGGAGGCCCCAATGAGCAGTTCTTC. Translation: CASSTLAGGPNEQFF. The whole variable domain, remainder taken from reference TRBV7-9 and TRBJ2-1, is DTGVSQNPRHKITKRGQNVTFRCDPISEHNRLYWYRQTLGQGPEFLTYFQNEAQLEKSRLLSDRFSAERPKGSFSTLEIQRTEQGDSAMYLCASSTLAGGPNEQFFGPGTRLTVL.